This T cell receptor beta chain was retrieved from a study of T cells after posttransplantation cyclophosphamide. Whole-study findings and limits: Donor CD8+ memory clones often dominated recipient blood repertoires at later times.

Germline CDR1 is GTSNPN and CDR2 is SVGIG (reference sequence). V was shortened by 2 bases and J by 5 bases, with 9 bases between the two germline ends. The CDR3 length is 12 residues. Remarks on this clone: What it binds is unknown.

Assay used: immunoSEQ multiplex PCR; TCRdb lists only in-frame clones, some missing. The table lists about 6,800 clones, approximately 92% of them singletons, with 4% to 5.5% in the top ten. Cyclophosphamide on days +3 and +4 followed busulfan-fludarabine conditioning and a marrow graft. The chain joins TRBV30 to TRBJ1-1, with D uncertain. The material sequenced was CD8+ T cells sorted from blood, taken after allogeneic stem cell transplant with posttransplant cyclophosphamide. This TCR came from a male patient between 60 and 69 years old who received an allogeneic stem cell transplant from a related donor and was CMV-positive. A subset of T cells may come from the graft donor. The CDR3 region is CAWSLGGTEAFF. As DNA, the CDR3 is TGTGCCTGGAGTTTGGGAGGAACTGAAGCTTTCTTT. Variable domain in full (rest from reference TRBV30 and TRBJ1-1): SQTIHQWPATLVQPVGSPLSLECTVEGTSNPNLYWYRQAAGRGLQLLFYSVGIGQISSEVPQNLSASRPQDRQFILSSKKLLLSDSGFYLCAWSLGGTEAFFGQGTRLTVV.